The rows below give T cell receptor beta chains drawn from one sample of a study of monozygotic twins with inflammatory bowel disease. TCRdb re-called the 5' RACE reads and shows each CDR3 protein once, DNA omitted. The table lists about 330,000 distinct CDR3 sequences, with roughly 2% in the top ten. Sequencing was carried out using blood. These receptor sequences come from a human donor with ulcerative colitis or Crohn's disease, or a healthy co-twin of an affected twin (not recorded which). Each CDR3 is given with its conserved first and last residue.

V gene	J gene	CDR3 protein
TRBV5-6	TRBJ2-2	CASSLWGRGSGELFF
TRBV7-2	TRBJ1-2	CASSLAQGTYGYTF
TRBV15	TRBJ2-3	CATSRGLKNTDTQYF
TRBV7-2	TRBJ2-7	CASSLLGGTGQGKRYEQYF
TRBV3-1	TRBJ2-4	CASSQGRKNIQYF
TRBV9	TRBJ2-4	CASSVVADSAKNIQYF
TRBV15	TRBJ2-1	CATSLMTTPLYNEQFF
TRBV7-9	TRBJ1-6	CASSPFVGADSPLHF
TRBV28	TRBJ2-7	CALPLSYEQYF
TRBV20-1	TRBJ2-1	CSARDSLAVYNEQFF
TRBV27	TRBJ2-7	CASWTGGLREQYF
TRBV20-1	TRBJ2-5	CSAPDRGRETQYF
TRBV6-1	TRBJ1-2	CASAFNYGYTF
TRBV7-9	TRBJ2-1	CASSLSPFGDEQFF
TRBV5-4	TRBJ1-6	CASTVSGTDNSPLHF
TRBV5-6	TRBJ2-4	CASSFRGAGGLGNIQYF
TRBV7-2	TRBJ2-3	CASSLPPGQGGTDTQYF
TRBV19	TRBJ2-7	CASSSIDRSSYEQYF
TRBV15	TRBJ2-4	CATSRERNIQYF
TRBV18	TRBJ2-7	CASSPEVVSGQAYEQYF
TRBV7-9	TRBJ2-7	CASSSRGQGVRHEQYF
TRBV6-1	TRBJ2-3	CASSMGNTQYF
TRBV14	TRBJ1-6	CASSQEFKGTPLHF
TRBV7-9	TRBJ2-1	CASTEGVNEQFF
TRBV28	TRBJ2-7	CASSFRDRVLSQYF